This T cell receptor beta chain was captured by sequencing in a study of blood T cell repertoires in COVID-19. Turning to the study itself: Sites in the United States, Italy and Spain provided acute and convalescent COVID-19 samples. The analysed material was cDNA or gDNA that came from T cells, B-cell-depleted T cells, or PBMCs.

The CDR3 contains 15 residues. CDR1 is MNHEY and CDR2 is SVGEGT in the germline V gene. J gave up 7 bases and V 5 bases, and 10 bases lay outside the gene matches. Per the original methods: Reference gene primer amplification gave nucleated cell count estimates. Libraries were prepared by immunoSEQ multiplex PCR; TCRdb keeps only in-frame clonotypes and omits some of them. Clone size and V and J calls were adopted from that table, with D and trimming inferred from the DNA. The table lists roughly 100,000 clones, 78% of them singletons. Source material: peripheral blood. This clonotype was sampled from a man in his 60s with active or convalescent COVID-19. The V gene is TRBV6-2 or TRBV6-3, the J gene TRBJ2-1, with 8 bases fitting TRBD2. CDR3 residues: CASSQQGLVGNEQFF. The CDR3 coding sequence is TGTGCCAGCAGTCAACAGGGACTAGTAGGTAATGAGCAGTTCTTC.